The clone carrying this TCR beta chain was observed a few times. Seattle researchers signed up patients amid active infection and tracked them longitudinally. The method was immunoSEQ multiplex PCR; TCRdb's version includes in-frame clones alone and lacks a portion of them. The sample includes over 450,000 clones, 89% of them seen just once. The data belong to a study of blood T cell repertoires in COVID-19. Study at large: The origin of the acute and convalescent COVID-19 samples was the United States, Italy and Spain.

Trimming left V 0 bases short and J 9 bases short, with 9 bases between. This CDR3 contains 13 residues. Germline CDR1 and CDR2: PRHDT and FYEKMQ (reference sequence). The specimen sequenced was peripheral blood. This receptor was identified in a man between 18 and 29 years old with COVID-19, enrolled during active disease. The chain employs TRBV13 and TRBJ2-1; D gene uncertain. In DNA form, the CDR3 reads TGTGCCAGCAGCTTAGGCCGTGTTTCTGAGCAGTTCTTC. Residues: CASSLGRVSEQFF.